The present entry profiles one TCR beta chain with its context. The data belong to a study of T cells in tuberculosis. Study in general: Sequenced TCRs come from CD1B-GMM tetramer-binding T cells.

Assay used: immunoSEQ multiplex PCR; TCRdb lists only in-frame clones, some missing. The sample yields about 34,000 clones, approximately 91% seen once. Germline-derived CDR1 and CDR2 are SGHRS and YFSETQ. The CDR3 has 14 residues. The ends were cut back, 4 bases at V and 0 bases at J, with 10 bases in the middle. On average approximately 100,000 T cells per donor were immunosequenced. This receptor was taken from a donor aged 10-35 years with latent tuberculosis or without tuberculosis infection. The specimen was PBMCs. The rearrangement uses TRBV5-1 and TRBJ1-1; D may be TRBD1 (5 bases). DNA of the CDR3: TGCGCCAGCAGCGCAGGGTCCATGAACACTGAAGCTTTCTTT. Amino acid sequence: CASSAGSMNTEAFF.